A single sample gave rise to the 9 T cell receptor beta chains below, sequenced in a study of blood T cell repertoires in COVID-19. Profiling relied on immunoSEQ multiplex PCR, and the TCRdb table lists in-frame clones only, not all of them. The table has roughly 200,000 clones, less than 90% seen once. Sequencing was done on a sample of PBMCs or T cells enriched from blood (not recorded which). Every receptor here comes from a woman aged 30 to 39 who had been exposed to COVID-19.

V is TRBV5-1 and J is TRBJ1-1; 9 positions agree with TRBD1. The germline gives CDR1 SGHRS, CDR2 YFSETQ. The ends lost 0 bases at V and 6 bases at J; junction bases unmatched: 6. The CDR3 consists of 15 residues. The CDR3 here is CASSLAGTGSSEAFF. In DNA form, the CDR3 reads TGCGCCAGCAGCTTGGCCGGGACAGGGTCGTCTGAAGCTTTCTTT.

The V and J genes are TRBV9 and TRBJ2-1; 7 bases align to TRBD1. CDR3 length: 13 residues. Trimming removed 2 bases from V and 8 bases from J; junction bases left unmatched: 4. Germline V gene sequence: CDR1 SGDLS, CDR2 YYNGEE. This CDR3 reads CASSVTGMDEQFF. The CDR3 DNA is TGTGCCAGCAGCGTGACAGGGATGGATGAGCAGTTCTTC.

This chain uses TRBV6-1 with TRBJ2-1; TRBD1 is a possible D gene (6 bases). The V end was cut by 4 bases, the J end by 0 bases, with 13 bases between. CDR1 and CDR2 (germline): MNHNS, SASEGT. The CDR3 consists of 16 residues. CDR3: CASSAPTGSSYNEQFF. CDR3 coding DNA: TGTGCCAGCAGTGCCCCGACAGGAAGCTCCTACAATGAGCAGTTCTTC.

The chain employs TRBV4-1 and TRBJ2-7; TRBD1 matches 9 bases. J lost 11 bases, V lost 0 bases, and 8 bases had no gene match. Germline loops: CDR1 MGHRA, CDR2 YSYEKL. The CDR3 has 14 amino acids. The CDR3 sequence: CASSQDRTTGGEYF. CDR3 DNA sequence: TGCGCCAGCAGCCAAGATCGGACGACAGGGGGTGAGTACTTC.

The CDR3 sequence is CASSGNLNTEAFF. DNA of the CDR3: TGCGCCAGCAGTGGTAACTTGAACACTGAAGCTTTCTTT. The rearrangement uses TRBV10-1 and TRBJ1-1; no reliable D call. This CDR3 spans 13 amino acids. Germline values: CDR1 WNHNN, CDR2 SYGVQD (reference sequence). The V and J ends lost 4 bases and 0 bases respectively, with 6 bases between them.

The gene calls are TRBV2 and TRBJ2-7; 14 bases are a match to TRBD2. CDR1 SNHLY and CDR2 FYNNEI come from the germline V gene. The CDR3 contains 13 residues. After removal of 10 bases from V and 7 bases from J, the junction contained 6 bases not matched to a gene. CDR3 protein: CAIPTSGGGEQYF. Written as DNA, the CDR3 is TGTGCCATTCCGACTAGCGGGGGGGGAGAGCAGTACTTC.

The chain uses TRBV10-1 and TRBJ2-3, with no clear D. CDR3 size: 13 residues. Trimming removed 6 bases at V and 2 bases at J, with 9 bases between. From germline, CDR1 is WNHNN and CDR2 SYGVQD (reference sequence). CDR3 bases: TGCGCCAGCAGCTCACAATTCACAGATACGCAGTATTTT. Translated, it gives CASSSQFTDTQYF.

A remark on this clone: Other DNA variants within this sample encode the same CDR3. The V call is TRBV30, the J call TRBJ1-2; D is undetermined. In germline, CDR1 is GTSNPN, CDR2 SVGIG (reference sequence). The CDR3 loop spans 11 amino acids. Trimming removed 1 base at V and 4 bases at J, with 4 bases between. The CDR3 DNA follows: TGTGCCTGGAGTGCGCGCTATGGCTACACCTTC. Translating gives CAWSARYGYTF. The full variable domain, with the rest looked up from reference TRBV30 and TRBJ1-2, is SQTIHQWPATLVQPVGSPLSLECTVEGTSNPNLYWYRQAAGRGLQLLFYSVGIGQISSEVPQNLSASRPQDRQFILSSKKLLLSDSGFYLCAWSARYGYTFGSGTRLTVV.

This clone has a single count. The V and J genes are TRBV19 and TRBJ2-3, with TRBD2 matching 8 bases. V shed 4 bases, J shed 5 bases, and the junction held 5 bases outside the gene matches. The CDR3 runs 14 residues. The germline V gene encodes CDR1 LNHDA and CDR2 SQIVND (reference sequence). The CDR3 region is CASSNGLAIDTQYF. The CDR3, as DNA: TGTGCCAGTAGTAATGGACTAGCTATAGATACGCAGTATTTT.